The rows below give T cell receptor beta chains drawn from one sample of a study of blood T cells in healthy people across ages. TCRdb reprocessed the 5' RACE reads via MiXCR and lists one record per CDR3 protein. The repertoire has some 1.8 million distinct CDR3 sequences, about 39% of them found once; the top ten carry roughly 23%. The sample consisted of blood. These receptors originate from a human donor in good health. The CDR3 runs from the conserved cysteine through the conserved F or W. A D gene is named only where the DNA matches it firmly. A row's size may be missing; if present it is once, few, many or a size class.

cdr3_aa: CNARDTDTEAFF
cdr3_nt: TGCAATGCTAGGGATACCGACACTGAAGCTTTCTTT
v_call: TRBV20-1
j_call: TRBJ1-1
clone_size: NA
d_call: NA

cdr3_aa: CASSTNLDRASYNEQFF
cdr3_nt: TGTGCCAGCAGCACTAATTTAGACAGGGCTTCTTACAATGAGCAGTTCTTC
v_call: TRBV6-2/TRBV6-3
j_call: TRBJ2-1
clone_size: few
d_call: TRBD1

cdr3_aa: CSAPPGGAYNEQFF
cdr3_nt: TGCAGTGCACCCCCGGGCGGGGCCTACAATGAGCAGTTCTTC
v_call: TRBV20-1
j_call: TRBJ2-1
clone_size: few
d_call: NA

cdr3_aa: CASSLVVLGSPHNEQFF
cdr3_nt: TGCGCCAGCAGCTTGGTTGTTTTAGGGAGTCCGCACAATGAGCAGTTCTTC
v_call: TRBV5-1
j_call: TRBJ2-1
clone_size: NA
d_call: NA

cdr3_aa: CASSQVIQETQYF
cdr3_nt: TGCGCCAGCAGCCAAGTAATTCAAGAGACCCAGTACTTC
v_call: TRBV4-1
j_call: TRBJ2-5
clone_size: few
d_call: NA

cdr3_aa: CASSFVDRRAEQYF
cdr3_nt: TGCGCCAGCAGCTTCGTGGACCGCAGGGCCGAGCAGTACTTC
v_call: TRBV5-1
j_call: TRBJ2-7
clone_size: NA
d_call: NA

cdr3_aa: CASSYTQASTEAFF
cdr3_nt: TGTGCCAGCAGCTACACACAAGCCAGCACTGAAGCTTTCTTT
v_call: TRBV9
j_call: TRBJ1-1
clone_size: NA
d_call: NA

cdr3_aa: CASSQASVGTGETQYF
cdr3_nt: TGCGCCAGCAGCCAAGCAAGTGTCGGGACAGGAGAGACCCAGTACTTC
v_call: TRBV4-1
j_call: TRBJ2-5
clone_size: NA
d_call: TRBD1

cdr3_aa: CASSQGTGIDTQYF
cdr3_nt: TGTGCCAGCAGCCAAGGGACAGGGATCGATACGCAGTATTTT
v_call: TRBV3-1
j_call: TRBJ2-3
clone_size: few
d_call: TRBD1

cdr3_aa: CASSLGTGGVGANVRTF
cdr3_nt: TGTGCCAGCAGCTTAGGGACAGGGGGCGTTGGGGCCAACGTCCGGACTTTC
v_call: TRBV7-3
j_call: TRBJ2-6
clone_size: NA
d_call: TRBD1

cdr3_aa: CASSPLGVEAQETQYF
cdr3_nt: TGTGCCAGCAGTCCCTTGGGGGTGGAGGCTCAAGAGACCCAGTACTTC
v_call: TRBV27
j_call: TRBJ2-5
clone_size: few
d_call: NA

cdr3_aa: CAISGSGMGTEAFF
cdr3_nt: TGTGCCATCAGTGGGTCTGGGATGGGCACTGAAGCTTTCTTT
v_call: TRBV10-3
j_call: TRBJ1-1
clone_size: NA
d_call: NA

cdr3_aa: CASSPRVYPGNTIYF
cdr3_nt: TGTGCCAGCAGTCCCAGGGTTTACCCTGGAAACACCATATATTTT
v_call: TRBV7-2
j_call: TRBJ1-3
clone_size: NA
d_call: NA

cdr3_aa: CASSYLLGRYEQYF
cdr3_nt: TGTGCCAGCAGTTACCTTTTAGGGCGGTACGAGCAGTACTTC
v_call: TRBV11-2
j_call: TRBJ2-7
clone_size: few
d_call: NA

cdr3_aa: CASSDPGSSYEQYF
cdr3_nt: TGCGCCAGCAGTGACCCGGGTAGCTCCTACGAGCAGTACTTC
v_call: TRBV5-1
j_call: TRBJ2-7
clone_size: few
d_call: NA

cdr3_aa: CASSQGGISNYGYTF
cdr3_nt: TGTGCCAGCAGCCAGGGAGGGATTTCTAACTATGGCTACACCTTC
v_call: TRBV3-1
j_call: TRBJ1-2
clone_size: NA
d_call: NA

cdr3_aa: CASSPRGTGRHEQYF
cdr3_nt: TGCGCCAGCAGCCCGCGGGGGACAGGTCGCCACGAGCAGTACTTC
v_call: TRBV5-1
j_call: TRBJ2-7
clone_size: NA
d_call: NA

cdr3_aa: CSVEDGNPNTEAFF
cdr3_nt: TGCAGCGTTGAAGATGGGAACCCGAACACTGAAGCTTTCTTT
v_call: TRBV29-1
j_call: TRBJ1-1
clone_size: few
d_call: NA

cdr3_aa: CASSLGTGAPRGYTF
cdr3_nt: TGTGCCAGCAGCTTAGGTACAGGAGCCCCCCGAGGCTACACCTTC
v_call: TRBV11-2
j_call: TRBJ1-2
clone_size: many
d_call: NA

cdr3_aa: CTSSGPGQYNSPLHF
cdr3_nt: TGTACCAGTAGTGGGCCGGGACAGTATAATTCACCCCTCCACTTT
v_call: TRBV19
j_call: TRBJ1-6
clone_size: once
d_call: TRBD1

cdr3_aa: CASSLRTGAAPYEQYF
cdr3_nt: TGCGCCAGCAGCTTACGGACAGGGGCCGCCCCCTACGAGCAGTACTTC
v_call: TRBV5-1
j_call: TRBJ2-7
clone_size: NA
d_call: TRBD1

cdr3_aa: CASSIGTAGGGYTF
cdr3_nt: TGTGCCAGTAGTATTGGGACTGCCGGGGGAGGCTACACCTTC
v_call: TRBV19
j_call: TRBJ1-2
clone_size: NA
d_call: NA

cdr3_aa: CASSPSLAGTDTQYF
cdr3_nt: TGTGCCAGCAGCCCCTCCCTTGCTGGCACAGATACGCAGTATTTT
v_call: TRBV4-2
j_call: TRBJ2-3
clone_size: NA
d_call: NA

cdr3_aa: CASSLGQNYGCTF
cdr3_nt: TGTGCCAGCAGTTTAGGGCAGAACTATGGCTGCACCTTC
v_call: TRBV28
j_call: TRBJ1-2
clone_size: NA
d_call: NA

cdr3_aa: CASSSTLSGAEAFF
cdr3_nt: TGTGCCAGCAGCTCAACCTTGTCCGGGGCTGAAGCTTTCTTT
v_call: TRBV7-3
j_call: TRBJ1-1
clone_size: NA
d_call: NA

cdr3_aa: CASSLTGNYNGYTF
cdr3_nt: TGTGCCAGCAGCTTGACAGGGAATTATAATGGCTACACCTTC
v_call: TRBV7-9
j_call: TRBJ1-2
clone_size: NA
d_call: TRBD1

cdr3_aa: CASSGSALPSTDTQYF
cdr3_nt: TGTGCCAGCAGCGGCTCCGCACTCCCCAGCACAGATACGCAGTATTTT
v_call: TRBV5-5
j_call: TRBJ2-3
clone_size: NA
d_call: NA

cdr3_aa: CASSQWSPGQATNYGYTF
cdr3_nt: TGCGCCAGCAGCCAGTGGAGCCCGGGACAGGCGACTAACTATGGCTACACCTTC
v_call: TRBV4-1
j_call: TRBJ1-2
clone_size: few
d_call: TRBD1

cdr3_aa: CASSLGRGHGEQYF
cdr3_nt: TGTGCCAGCAGCTTGGGCAGAGGACACGGCGAGCAGTACTTC
v_call: TRBV5-6
j_call: TRBJ2-7
clone_size: NA
d_call: NA

cdr3_aa: CASSSPKRGSADTQYF
cdr3_nt: TGCGCCAGCAGCTCCCCCAAGCGGGGGTCTGCAGATACGCAGTATTTT
v_call: TRBV5-1
j_call: TRBJ2-3
clone_size: NA
d_call: TRBD2

cdr3_aa: CSVGQVLAQPQHF
cdr3_nt: TGCAGTGTCGGACAGGTCCTGGCGCAGCCCCAGCATTTT
v_call: TRBV20-1
j_call: TRBJ1-5
clone_size: few
d_call: TRBD1

cdr3_aa: CASNEPGLAGNEQFF
cdr3_nt: TGTGCCAGCAACGAGCCGGGACTAGCGGGCAATGAGCAGTTCTTC
v_call: TRBV5-5
j_call: TRBJ2-1
clone_size: NA
d_call: TRBD2